These T cell receptor beta chains were read from a single sample in a study of glioma-infiltrating T cells after dendritic cell vaccination. The repertoire was sequenced with immunoSEQ multiplex PCR; TCRdb's copy has only in-frame clones and lacks some. The sample lists fewer than 40,000 clones; more than 90% were seen once. The sequencing used blood, collected before dendritic cell vaccination. These receptors originate from a human donor with glioblastoma. CDR3s include the opening cysteine and the closing phenylalanine or tryptophan. Each record gives: clone size, D gene, V gene, J gene, CDR3 protein, CDR3 DNA. A D gene is named only where the DNA matches it firmly. Clone sizes are given selectively: once, few, many, or a class where the clone is expanded.

>NA|NA|TRBV6-5|TRBJ2-5
CASGALEQYF
TGTGCCAGCGGGGCATTGGAGCAGTACTTC
>once|TRBD2|TRBV7-2|TRBJ2-3
CASSSPSRTSGASTDTQYF
TGTGCCAGCAGCTCCCCCAGTAGGACTAGCGGGGCTAGCACAGATACGCAGTATTTT
>NA|NA|TRBV27|TRBJ1-1
CASSSNPSGNTEAFF
TGTGCCAGCAGTTCTAACCCTTCAGGGAACACTGAAGCTTTCTTT
>NA|TRBD2|TRBV7-2|TRBJ2-7
CASSFFRAGGSSYEQYF
TGTGCCAGCAGCTTTTTTCGAGCGGGGGGCAGCTCCTACGAGCAGTACTTC
>once|NA|TRBV9|TRBJ2-1
CASSRGRGGHNEQFF
TGTGCCAGCAGCCGGGGCAGGGGCGGGCACAATGAGCAGTTCTTC
>NA|NA|TRBV7-7|TRBJ2-3
CASSLVAADTQYF
TGTGCTAGCAGCTTAGTCGCGGCAGATACGCAGTATTTT
>once|NA|TRBV6-5|TRBJ1-4
CASSYVGGHNEKLFF
TGTGCCAGCAGTTACGTCGGCGGACATAATGAAAAACTGTTTTTT
>few|TRBD1|TRBV6-1|TRBJ1-1
CASAESGTGISFF
TGTGCCAGCGCGGAATCCGGGACAGGGATATCTTTCTTT
>few|TRBD2|TRBV27|TRBJ2-7
CASSLAGAGYEQYF
TGTGCCAGCAGTCTAGCGGGGGCTGGCTACGAGCAGTACTTC
>once|TRBD1|TRBV4-2|TRBJ1-1
CASSLNAGGASKRAFF
TGTGCCAGCAGCTTGAATGCAGGGGGCGCTTCCAAAAGAGCTTTCTTT
>NA|NA|TRBV11-1|TRBJ1-2
CASSLAASYGYTF
TGTGCCAGCAGCTTAGCGGCCAGCTATGGCTACACCTTC
>NA|TRBD1|TRBV10-1|TRBJ1-1
CARQGQVNTEAFF
TGCGCCCGACAGGGACAGGTGAACACTGAAGCTTTCTTT
>NA|TRBD1|TRBV7-9|TRBJ2-3
CASSFGQGVDTQYF
TGTGCCAGCAGCTTCGGACAGGGAGTAGATACGCAGTATTTT
>NA|TRBD2|TRBV5-4|TRBJ2-1
CASSSGSSGEVEQFF
TGTGCCAGCAGCTCAGGGTCTAGCGGGGAGGTTGAGCAGTTCTTC
>NA|NA|TRBV18|TRBJ1-6
CASSPRPPTRLANNSPLHF
TGTGCCAGCTCACCACGTCCCCCCACCAGACTCGCGAATAATTCACCCCTCCACTTT
>NA|NA|TRBV28|TRBJ2-1
CASSLKRINNEQFF
TGTGCCAGCAGTTTGAAGCGGATTAACAATGAGCAGTTCTTC
>NA|TRBD1|TRBV15|TRBJ1-2
CATSRERGPFGYTF
TGTGCCACCAGCAGAGAAAGGGGGCCGTTTGGCTACACCTTC
>few|NA|TRBV2|TRBJ2-7
CASSSDSPSLAYEQYF
TGTGCCAGCAGTTCGGACAGTCCAAGTTTAGCCTACGAGCAGTACTTC
>few|NA|TRBV21-1|TRBJ2-3
CASSKRASGGPDTQYF
TGTGCCAGCAGCAAAAGGGCTAGCGGGGGACCAGATACGCAGTATTTT
>NA|NA|TRBV6-1|TRBJ1-2
CASRPTGLYGYTF
TGTGCCAGCAGACCGACAGGCCTCTATGGCTACACCTTC
>NA|NA|TRBV7-9|TRBJ1-4
CASSSYGESNEKLFF
TGTGCCAGCAGCTCTTACGGGGAATCCAATGAAAAACTGTTTTTT
>NA|NA|TRBV5-4|TRBJ2-7
CASSLSGGLAYEQYF
TGTGCCAGCAGCTTGTCCGGGGGGCTCGCCTACGAGCAGTACTTC
>NA|TRBD1|TRBV11-2|TRBJ2-7
CASSQVYGTGFHEQYF
TGTGCCAGCAGCCAAGTTTACGGGACAGGGTTTCACGAGCAGTACTTC
>NA|TRBD1|TRBV6-5|TRBJ1-6
CASSNQQGAGSPLHF
TGTGCCAGCAGTAACCAACAGGGGGCAGGTTCACCCCTCCACTTT
>once|TRBD1|TRBV5-1|TRBJ1-2
CASSLVAGGQYGYTF
TGCGCCAGCAGCTTGGTTGCTGGGGGACAGTATGGCTACACCTTC
>NA|NA|TRBV20-1|TRBJ2-7
CRPGDYEQYF
TGCAGGCCGGGGGACTACGAGCAGTACTTC
>NA|NA|TRBV5-4|TRBJ2-6
CASSLWEVAGANVLTF
TGTGCCAGCAGCTTGTGGGAGGTAGCTGGGGCCAACGTCCTGACTTTC
>NA|NA|TRBV6-6|TRBJ2-3
CASSYSQATDTQYF
TGTGCCAGCAGTTACTCACAGGCCACAGATACGCAGTATTTT
>NA|NA|TRBV5-1|TRBJ2-3
CASSLTQYDPRTQYF
TGCGCCAGCAGCTTGACACAGTATGACCCGCGTACGCAGTATTTT
>NA|NA|TRBV5-1|TRBJ2-2
CASSLTVLSTGELFF
TGCGCCAGCAGCCTGACAGTACTATCCACCGGGGAGCTGTTTTTT
>once|TRBD1|TRBV19|TRBJ2-1
CASSSTGGAYNEQFF
TGTGCCAGTAGTTCTACAGGGGGCGCTTACAATGAGCAGTTCTTC
>NA|NA|TRBV6-1|TRBJ1-3
CASSALDNSGNTIYF
TGTGCCAGCAGTGCTTTGGACAACTCTGGAAACACCATATATTTT
>once|TRBD1|TRBV30|TRBJ1-4
CAWTWGQGGEKLFF
TGTGCCTGGACGTGGGGACAGGGGGGGGAAAAACTGTTTTTT
>NA|NA|TRBV7-6|TRBJ1-3
CASLGGLSGNTIYF
TGTGCCAGCCTAGGGGGTCTCTCTGGAAACACCATATATTTT
>NA|TRBD1|TRBV4-1|TRBJ1-4
CASSRSTGSGTNEKLFF
TGCGCCAGCAGCCGTTCGACAGGGTCTGGAACTAATGAAAAACTGTTTTTT
>NA|TRBD2|TRBV5-4|TRBJ2-1
CASSLANRGGPGGNEQFF
TGTGCCAGCAGCTTGGCTAATCGGGGGGGCCCCGGCGGCAATGAGCAGTTCTTC
>once|NA|TRBV27|TRBJ1-6
CASSPHQTGYNSPLHF
TGTGCCAGCAGTCCCCATCAGACGGGGTACAATTCACCCCTCCACTTT
>NA|NA|TRBV5-1|TRBJ1-3
CASSKDYSGNTIYF
TGCGCCAGCAGCAAAGACTACTCTGGAAACACCATATATTTT